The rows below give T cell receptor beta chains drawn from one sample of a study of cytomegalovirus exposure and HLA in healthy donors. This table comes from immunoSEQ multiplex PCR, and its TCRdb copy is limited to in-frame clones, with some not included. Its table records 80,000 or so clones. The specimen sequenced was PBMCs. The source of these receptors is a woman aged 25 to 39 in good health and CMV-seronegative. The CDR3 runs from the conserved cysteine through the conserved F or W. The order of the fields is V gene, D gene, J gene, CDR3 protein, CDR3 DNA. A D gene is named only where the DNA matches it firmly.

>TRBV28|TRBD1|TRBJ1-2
CASSCFALQTGGTYGYTF
TGTGCCAGCAGTTGTTTTGCTCTCCAGACAGGGGGTACCTATGGCTACACCTTC
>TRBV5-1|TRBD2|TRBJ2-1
CASSLRGIGGNEQFF
TGCGCCAGCAGCCTGCGGGGCATCGGGGGGAATGAGCAGTTCTTC
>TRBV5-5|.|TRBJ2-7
CASSLDGFYEQYF
TGTGCCAGCAGCTTGGACGGGTTCTACGAGCAGTACTTC
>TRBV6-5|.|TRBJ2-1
CASSSRRNEQFF
TGTGCCAGCAGTTCCCGCAGGAATGAGCAGTTCTTC
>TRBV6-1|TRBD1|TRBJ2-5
CASSEAWTGGKKTQYF
TGTGCCAGCAGTGAAGCCTGGACAGGGGGCAAAAAGACCCAGTACTTC
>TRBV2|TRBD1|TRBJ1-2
CASSKGQVENYGYTF
TGTGCCAGCAGTAAAGGACAGGTCGAAAACTATGGCTACACCTTC
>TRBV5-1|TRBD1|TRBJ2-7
CASSRGQGGNEQYF
TGCGCCAGCAGCAGAGGACAGGGGGGGAACGAGCAGTACTTC
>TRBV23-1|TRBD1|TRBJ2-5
CARTGVSQETQYF
TGCGCCAGGACAGGGGTCTCCCAAGAGACCCAGTACTTC
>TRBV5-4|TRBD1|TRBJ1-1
CASSLVGQGTSEAFF
TGTGCCAGCAGCTTGGTAGGACAGGGGACATCTGAAGCTTTCTTT
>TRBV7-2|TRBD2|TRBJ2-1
CASSLKGGASGSHEQFF
TGTGCCAGCAGCCTAAAGGGGGGCGCTAGCGGGAGTCATGAGCAGTTCTTC
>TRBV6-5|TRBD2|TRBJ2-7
CASSFRGGEQYF
TGTGCCAGCAGTTTTCGCGGGGGCGAGCAGTACTTC
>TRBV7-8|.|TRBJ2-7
CASSSLAVSSYEQYF
TGTGCCAGCAGCTCGTTAGCGGTAAGCTCCTACGAGCAGTACTTC
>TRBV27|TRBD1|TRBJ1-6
CASSLSQRQGNSPLHF
TGTGCCAGCAGTTTATCTCAACGACAGGGGAATTCACCCCTCCACTTT